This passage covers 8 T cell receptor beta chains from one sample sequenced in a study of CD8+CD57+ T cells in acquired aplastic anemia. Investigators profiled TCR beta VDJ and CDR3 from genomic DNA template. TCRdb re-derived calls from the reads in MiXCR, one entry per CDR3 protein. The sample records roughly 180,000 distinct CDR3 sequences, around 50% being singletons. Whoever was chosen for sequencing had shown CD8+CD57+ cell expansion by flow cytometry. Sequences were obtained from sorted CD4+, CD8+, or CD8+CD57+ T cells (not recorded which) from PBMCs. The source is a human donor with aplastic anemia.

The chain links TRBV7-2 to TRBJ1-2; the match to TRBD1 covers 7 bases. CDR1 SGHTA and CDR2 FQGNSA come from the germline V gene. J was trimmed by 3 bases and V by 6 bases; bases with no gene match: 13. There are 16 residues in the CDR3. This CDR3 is CASSFPKTGKDYGYTF. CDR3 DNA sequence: TGTGCCAGCAGTTTTCCAAAGACAGGGAAAGACTATGGCTACACCTTC.

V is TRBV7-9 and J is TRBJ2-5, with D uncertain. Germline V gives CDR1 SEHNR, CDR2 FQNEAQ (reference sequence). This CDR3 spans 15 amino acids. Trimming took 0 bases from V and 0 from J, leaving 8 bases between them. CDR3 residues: CASSLAFDYQETQYF. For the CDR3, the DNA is TGTGCCAGCAGCTTAGCCTTCGACTACCAAGAGACCCAGTACTTC.

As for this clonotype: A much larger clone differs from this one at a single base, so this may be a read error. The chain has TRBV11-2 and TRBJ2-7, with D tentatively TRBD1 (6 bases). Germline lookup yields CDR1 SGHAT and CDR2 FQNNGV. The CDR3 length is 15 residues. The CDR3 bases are TGTGTCAGCAGCCCGGCGACAGGTAGCTCCTACGAGCAGTACTTC. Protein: CVSSPATGSSYEQYF.

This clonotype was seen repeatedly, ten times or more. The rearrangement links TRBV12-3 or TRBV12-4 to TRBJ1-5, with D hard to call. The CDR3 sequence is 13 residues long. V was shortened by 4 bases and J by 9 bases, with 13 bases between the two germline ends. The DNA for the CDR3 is TGTGCCAGCAGTTCTTACGTCCTTAGGCCCCAGCATTTT. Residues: CASSSYVLRPQHF.

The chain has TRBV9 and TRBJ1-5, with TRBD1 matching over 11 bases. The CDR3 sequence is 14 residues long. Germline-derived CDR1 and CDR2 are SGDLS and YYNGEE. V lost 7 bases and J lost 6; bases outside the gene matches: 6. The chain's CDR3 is CASSPGQGVQPQHF. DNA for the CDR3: TGTGCCAGCTCACCGGGACAGGGGGTTCAGCCCCAGCATTTT.

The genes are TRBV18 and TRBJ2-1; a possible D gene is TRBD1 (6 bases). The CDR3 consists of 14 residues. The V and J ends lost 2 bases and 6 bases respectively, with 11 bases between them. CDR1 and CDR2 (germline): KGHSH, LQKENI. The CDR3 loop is CASSPKTGRNEQFF. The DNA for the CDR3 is TGTGCCAGCTCACCAAAGACAGGTCGCAATGAGCAGTTCTTC.

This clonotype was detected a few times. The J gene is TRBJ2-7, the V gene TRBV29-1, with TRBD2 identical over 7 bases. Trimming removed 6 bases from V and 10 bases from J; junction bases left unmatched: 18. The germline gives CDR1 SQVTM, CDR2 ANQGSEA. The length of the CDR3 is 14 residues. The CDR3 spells CSVQPRGGSGEQYF. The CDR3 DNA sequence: TGCAGCGTGCAACCACGGGGAGGGTCGGGAGAACAGTACTTC.

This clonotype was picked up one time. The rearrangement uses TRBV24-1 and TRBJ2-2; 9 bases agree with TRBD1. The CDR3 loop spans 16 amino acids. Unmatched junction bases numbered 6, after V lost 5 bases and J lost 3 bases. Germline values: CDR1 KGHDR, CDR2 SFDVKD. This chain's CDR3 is CATSGPDRGDTGELFF. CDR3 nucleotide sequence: TGTGCCACCAGTGGCCCGGACAGGGGCGACACCGGGGAGCTGTTTTTT.